Included here is one T cell receptor beta chain sequence, with context. Its target is unknown. It was with 60 Vbeta and 13 Jbeta primers that the PCR ran. TCRdb's table, derived via immunoSEQ multiplex PCR, lists solely in-frame clones and lacks some. Of some 150,000 clones listed, over 60% were seen once; the top ten hold around 2.2%. The sample comes from a study of cytomegalovirus exposure and HLA in healthy donors. Regarding the study as a whole: Prediction of most subjects' HLA-A and HLA-B alleles by TCR beta sequences was reportedly accurate.

Germline V gene data show CDR1 as SGHNT and CDR2 as YYREEE (reference sequence). The CDR3 runs to 12 residues. Trimming took 4 bases from V and 3 from J, leaving 8 bases between them. The receptor's source is a man aged 40-49 years in good health and CMV-seronegative. Input material: PBMCs. The chain has TRBV5-4 and TRBJ2-7; weak D call: TRBD1 (6 bases). The CDR3 here is CASSKDSYEQYF. The CDR3 DNA reads TGTGCCAGCAGCAAGGACAGCTACGAGCAGTACTTC. Combining the CDR3 with reference TRBV5-4 and TRBJ2-7 gives the whole variable domain ETGVTQSPTHLIKTRGQQVTLRCSSQSGHNTVSWYQQALGQGPQFIFQYYREEENGRGNFPPRFSGLQFPNYSSELNVNALELDDSALYLCASSKDSYEQYFGPGTRLTVT.